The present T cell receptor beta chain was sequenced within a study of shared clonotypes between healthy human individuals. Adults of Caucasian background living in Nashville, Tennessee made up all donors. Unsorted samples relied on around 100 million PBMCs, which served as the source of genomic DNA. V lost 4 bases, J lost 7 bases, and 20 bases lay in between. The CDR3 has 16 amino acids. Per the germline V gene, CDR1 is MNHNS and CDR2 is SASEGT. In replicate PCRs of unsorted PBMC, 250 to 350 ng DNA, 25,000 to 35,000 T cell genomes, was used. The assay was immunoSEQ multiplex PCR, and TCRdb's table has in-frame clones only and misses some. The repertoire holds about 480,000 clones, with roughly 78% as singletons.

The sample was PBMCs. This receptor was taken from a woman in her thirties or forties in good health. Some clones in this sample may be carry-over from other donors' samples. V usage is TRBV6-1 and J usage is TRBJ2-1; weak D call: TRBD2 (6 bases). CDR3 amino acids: CASSALRRGLGNEQFF. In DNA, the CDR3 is TGTGCCAGCAGTGCCCTGCGGAGGGGTTTGGGGAATGAGCAGTTCTTC.